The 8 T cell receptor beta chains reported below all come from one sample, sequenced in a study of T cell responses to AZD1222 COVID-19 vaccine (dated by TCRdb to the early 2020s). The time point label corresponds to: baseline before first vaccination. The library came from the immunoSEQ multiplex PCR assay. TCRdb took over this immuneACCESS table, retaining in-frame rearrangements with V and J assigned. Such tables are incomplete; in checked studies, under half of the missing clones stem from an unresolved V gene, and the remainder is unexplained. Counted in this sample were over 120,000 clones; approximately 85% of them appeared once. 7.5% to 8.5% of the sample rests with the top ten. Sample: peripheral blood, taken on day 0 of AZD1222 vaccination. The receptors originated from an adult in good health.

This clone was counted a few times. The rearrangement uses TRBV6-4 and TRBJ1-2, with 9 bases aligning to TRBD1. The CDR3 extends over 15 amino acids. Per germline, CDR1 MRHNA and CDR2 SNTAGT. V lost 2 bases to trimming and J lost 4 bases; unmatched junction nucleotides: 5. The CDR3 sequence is CASSDGQGRGYGYTF. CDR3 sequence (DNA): TGTGCCAGCAGTGACGGACAGGGGAGAGGCTATGGCTACACCTTC.

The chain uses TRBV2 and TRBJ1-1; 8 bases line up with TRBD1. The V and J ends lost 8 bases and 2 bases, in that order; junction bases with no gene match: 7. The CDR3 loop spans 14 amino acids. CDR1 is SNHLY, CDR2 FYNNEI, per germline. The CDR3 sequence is CASPRDRRNTEAFF. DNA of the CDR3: TGTGCCAGCCCACGGGACAGGAGAAACACTGAAGCTTTCTTT.

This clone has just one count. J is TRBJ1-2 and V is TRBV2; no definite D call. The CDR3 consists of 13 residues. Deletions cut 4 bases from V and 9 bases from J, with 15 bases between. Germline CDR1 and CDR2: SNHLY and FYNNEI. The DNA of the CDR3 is TGTGCCAGCAGTGTGGAGCCTGCCCACAGCTACACCTTC. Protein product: CASSVEPAHSYTF.

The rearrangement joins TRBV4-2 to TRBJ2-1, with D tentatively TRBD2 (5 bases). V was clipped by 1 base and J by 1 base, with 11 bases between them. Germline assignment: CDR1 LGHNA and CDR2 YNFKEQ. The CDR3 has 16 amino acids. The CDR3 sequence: CASSQGFTGSYNEQFF. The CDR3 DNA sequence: TGTGCCAGCAGCCAAGGTTTCACGGGATCCTACAATGAGCAGTTCTTC.

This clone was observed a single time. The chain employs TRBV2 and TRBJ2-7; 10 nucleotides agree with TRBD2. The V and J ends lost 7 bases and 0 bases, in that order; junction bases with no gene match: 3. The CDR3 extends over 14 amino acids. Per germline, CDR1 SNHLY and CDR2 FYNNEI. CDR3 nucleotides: TGTGCCAGCAAGGGGACTAGCGCCTCCTACGAGCAGTACTTC. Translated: CASKGTSASYEQYF.

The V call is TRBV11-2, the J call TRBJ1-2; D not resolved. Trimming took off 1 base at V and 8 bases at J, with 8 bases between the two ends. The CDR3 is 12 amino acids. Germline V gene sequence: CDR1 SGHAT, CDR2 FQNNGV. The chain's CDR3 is CASSLVGVGYTF. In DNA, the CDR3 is TGTGCCAGCAGCTTAGTTGGGGTCGGCTACACCTTC.

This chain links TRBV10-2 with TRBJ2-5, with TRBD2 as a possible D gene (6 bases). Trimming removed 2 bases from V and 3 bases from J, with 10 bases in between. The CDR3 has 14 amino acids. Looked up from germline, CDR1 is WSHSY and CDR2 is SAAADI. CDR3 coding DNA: TGCGCCAGCAGTGAGAATAGCGGTGAAGAGACCCAGTACTTC. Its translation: CASSENSGEETQYF.

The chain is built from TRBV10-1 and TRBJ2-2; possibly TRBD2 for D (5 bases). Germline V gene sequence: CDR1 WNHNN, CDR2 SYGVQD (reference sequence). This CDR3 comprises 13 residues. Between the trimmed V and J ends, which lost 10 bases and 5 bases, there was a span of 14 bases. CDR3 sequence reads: CATSGPGTGELFF. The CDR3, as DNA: TGCGCCACCTCCGGTCCGGGAACCGGGGAGCTGTTTTTT.